This entry is about one TCR beta chain. What it recognizes is unknown. The sample's treatment: approximately nine-day PBMC culture with coronavirus spike peptide pools or control peptides (ViraFEST assay). The sample comes from a study of vaccination and CD4 T cells after COVID-19. The Oncomine TCR Beta short-read assay sequenced DNA from cultured CD4+ T cells. MiXCR was run by TCRdb on the PCR reads, yielding one entry per CDR3 protein. The sample lists 13,000 to 15,000 distinct CDR3 sequences; around 50% were seen once. Germline V gene lookup returns CDR1 LNHDA and CDR2 SQIVND (reference sequence). Trimming removed 0 bases at V and 4 bases at J, with 9 bases between. This CDR3 spans 14 amino acids.

The TCR sequence derives from a human donor with COVID-19. The chain is built from TRBV19 and TRBJ1-2; the D is unclear. This specimen consisted of cultured CD4+ T cells from blood, obtained after SARS-CoV-2 vaccination. The CDR3 bases are TGTGCCAGTAGTATAGATAAAGGGCTCTATGGCTACACCTTC. Translation: CASSIDKGLYGYTF.